This T cell receptor (beta chain) is drawn from a study of technical replicates of blood from a few donors. This table comes from immunoSEQ multiplex PCR, and its TCRdb copy is limited to in-frame clones, with some not included. The sample contains tens of thousands of clones, around nine tenths of which appear only once. The receptor was derived from a human donor in good health. Some clones in this sample may be carry-over from other donors' samples. Sequencing was done on a sample of PBMCs.

CDR3 in DNA: TGTGCCAGCAGCCTCCTTTCGGGGGGCCTGGAGACCCAGTACTTC. The encoded protein is CASSLLSGGLETQYF. The chain has TRBV7-6 and TRBJ2-5, with D perhaps TRBD2 (7 bases). The CDR3 covers 15 residues. The germline CDR1 and CDR2 sequences are SGHVS and FNYEAQ. Trimming pared 5 bases from V and 5 bases from J, leaving 18 bases between.